This TCR beta chain was recovered during a study of CD8 T cells in Susac syndrome (dated by TCRdb to 2018 to 2020). With regard to the full study: Whether CD8+ T cell activation and differentiation in Susac syndrome was antigen driven was tested using repertoire sequencing.

As regards this clonotype: The target of this receptor is not known. No quality values exist for individual bases; no much larger clone is one base distant.

Points the paper makes about the study in general: The study acknowledged that relatively few individuals were included in the TCR sequencing and HLA analysis.

High-throughput TCR beta sequencing profiled peripheral blood CD8+ and CD4+ T cells from healthy donors, Susac syndrome patients and multiple sclerosis patients. Healthy donors were included as age- and sex-matched controls. Bulk CD8+ and CD4+ T cells were purified by magnetic negative isolation, whereas CD8+ TEMRA cells were enriched by FACS. Blood was collected in EDTA tubes and processed within 24 hours, with PBMCs isolated through density gradient centrifugation. PBMCs intended for TCR sequencing were cryopreserved in liquid nitrogen and thawed later in a water bath at 37 degrees C. The sorted or isolated CD4+, CD8+ and CD8+ TEMRA cells reached a purity of at least 90%. A distance of 10 bases separates the germline ends of V and J, which lose 1 base and 6 bases respectively. Inclusive of the bounding cysteine and phenylalanine, the CDR3 is 13 residues long. The DNA shown is the 39-base CDR3, in frame from base 1. From a lookup of the germline V gene (reference sequence), CDR1 and CDR2 are LGHDT and YNNKEL.

RNA was extracted using the RNeasy kit, and about 0.5 to 1 microgram was reverse transcribed with random hexamers. TCR beta CDR3 regions were amplified with the immunoSEQ multiplex PCR assay covering 54 Vbeta and 13 Jbeta segments. PCR amplification bias was corrected by using a synthetic template baseline for primer optimization and computational correction. Regarding the original processing steps: Reads were annotated to V, D and J genes per IMGT and analyzed with immunoSEQ Analyzer, keeping only productive sequences. Clonality was computed as one minus Shannon entropy normalized by log2 of the number of productive unique sequences. For each patient and control, public and private clones were evaluated among the 100 most prevalent clones. Clones were defined as Susac-specific if absent from the healthy and MS cohorts, from 900 to 1,300 published viral clones and from other ImmuneACCESS disease sequences. TCRdb reran the public reads through fastp at Q25 and MiXCR, keeping productive beta chains. Rows with one shared CDR3 protein collapse into an entry with the most common genes and DNA. TCRdb's processing, not the authors' own work, is the source of the V and J calls. A total of some 180,000 distinct CDR3 sequences appear in this sample, about 95% of them only once. The top ten clones comprise approximately 0.1% of the sample.

The V gene is TRBV3-1 and the J gene is TRBJ2-7; TRBD1 is possibly the D segment (6 matching bases). The TCR sequence derives from a human donor in good health. Material for sequencing was CD4+ T cells from PBMCs. The DNA reads TGTGCCAGCAGCCAAGTTGGCAGGGGCGAGCAGTACTTC. This translates into CASSQVGRGEQYF.